A single sample gave rise to the 16 T cell receptor beta chains below, sequenced in a study of T cell responses to AZD1222 COVID-19 vaccine. Produced via immunoSEQ multiplex PCR; TCRdb's table is partial and in-frame only. This sample yields around 120,000 clones, of which about 90% are seen a single time; roughly 8% belongs to the top ten. The sample here was peripheral blood, taken on day 0 of AZD1222 vaccination. Receptors were obtained from an adult in good health.

The rearrangement uses TRBV11-2 and TRBJ2-2; 10 bases line up with TRBD2. Trimming at V came to 5 bases and at J to 8 bases, leaving 8 bases not matched to a gene. Germline V gives CDR1 SGHAT, CDR2 FQNNGV. This CDR3 comprises 15 residues. CDR3 sequence (DNA): TGTGCCAGCAGCCCCCCTAGCGGGGGCAGGGGGGAGCTGTTTTTT. Protein product: CASSPPSGGRGELFF.

J is TRBJ2-2 and V is TRBV11-2; no reliable D call. CDR1 is SGHAT, CDR2 FQNNGV, per germline. This CDR3 spans 16 amino acids. The V gene lost 1 base and the J gene lost 6 bases, with 15 bases spanning the gap. CDR3 sequence reads: CASSLGIFQGSGELFF. CDR3 in DNA: TGTGCCAGCAGCTTAGGGATATTTCAAGGTTCCGGGGAGCTGTTTTTT.

The chain uses TRBV7-3 and TRBJ2-1; D is possibly TRBD1 or TRBD2 (6 bases each). The ends were cut back, 5 bases at V and 10 bases at J, with 18 bases in the middle. Germline V gene lookup returns CDR1 SGHTA and CDR2 FQGTGA. The CDR3 totals 14 residues. Here the CDR3 DNA reads TGTGCCAGCAGCGATGGGACTGCCCAGGGGGAGCAGTTCTTC. Residues: CASSDGTAQGEQFF.

This CDR3 is CASRVGNTGELFF. CDR3 nucleotides: TGTGCCAGCAGAGTAGGCAACACCGGGGAGCTGTTTTTT. V usage is TRBV7-9 and J usage is TRBJ2-2; D is unresolved. The germline V gene has CDR1 SEHNR and CDR2 FQNEAQ (reference sequence). V lost 6 bases and J 2 bases, leaving 7 bases between the germline ends. The CDR3 contains 13 residues.

The V gene is TRBV5-4, the J gene TRBJ1-2; TRBD1 might be the D (5 bases). CDR3 length: 12 amino acids. Germline V gene sequence: CDR1 SGHNT, CDR2 YYREEE (reference sequence). The germline V and J ends were trimmed by 3 bases and 4 bases, with 7 bases remaining between them. CDR3 sequence: CASSYDSYGYTF. The CDR3 DNA sequence: TGTGCCAGCAGCTACGACAGCTATGGCTACACCTTC.

The genes are TRBV5-5 and TRBJ2-7; the match to TRBD1 covers 7 bases. The J segment lost 5 bases and the V segment lost 2 bases, leaving 4 bases of the junction unmatched. The CDR3 has 13 residues. CDR1 and CDR2 from the germline V gene are SGHKS and YYEKEE (reference sequence). The CDR3 region is CASSFWDSHEQYF. CDR3 coding DNA: TGTGCCAGCAGCTTCTGGGACAGCCACGAGCAGTACTTC.

This sequence joins TRBV7-2 and TRBJ2-3; TRBD2 matches 8 bases. Trimming cost V 5 bases and J 4 bases; bases outside gene matches: 5. The CDR3 runs 14 residues. Germline CDR1 is SGHTA and CDR2 is FQGNSA. The CDR3 loop reads CASSRGGRADTQYF. The CDR3 DNA reads TGTGCCAGCAGCCGGGGGGGAAGGGCAGATACGCAGTATTTT.

This clone was observed a single time. The CDR3 DNA reads as TGCGCCAGCAGCTTTTTCGACGGGAGCTCCTACGAGCAGTACTTC. It encodes CASSFFDGSSYEQYF. This chain uses TRBV5-1 with TRBJ2-7; possible D gene TRBD2, 6 bases. CDR1 and CDR2 from the germline V gene are SGHRS and YFSETQ. This CDR3 is 15 amino acids long. The V gene lost 2 bases and the J gene lost 0 bases, with 12 bases spanning the gap.

Turning to this clone: Relative to the germline gene, one junction end is altered; a read error may explain this. The chain employs TRBV9 and TRBJ1-2; maybe TRBD1 (6 bases). The germline CDR1 and CDR2 sequences are SGDLS and YYNGEE. There are 10 residues in the CDR3. The CDR3 loop reads CASSPGQRDF. The CDR3 DNA follows: TGTGCCAGCAGCCCCGGACAGCGGGATTTC.

V usage is TRBV28 and J usage is TRBJ1-1; possibly TRBD1 for D (6 bases). The CDR3 length is 12 residues. Trimming stripped 6 bases from V and 11 bases from J, with 16 bases between. CDR1 MDHEN and CDR2 SYDVKM come from the germline V gene. Here the CDR3 DNA reads TGTGCCAGCAGCTCAAGGGGGGCTCGGGCTTTCTTT. The encoded protein is CASSSRGARAFF.

CDR3 loop: CASTLMNTEAFF. DNA of the CDR3: TGTGCCAGTACGCTTATGAACACTGAAGCTTTCTTT. This chain uses TRBV19 with TRBJ1-1; no firm D call. In germline, CDR1 is LNHDA, CDR2 SQIVND (reference sequence). The V gene lost 7 bases and the J gene lost 0 bases, with 6 bases spanning the gap. CDR3 length: 12 amino acids.

CDR3 protein: CASSRTGASNQPQHF. The CDR3 coding sequence is TGTGCCAGCAGCCGGACAGGCGCTAGCAATCAGCCCCAGCATTTT. The chain combines TRBV3-1 (or the pseudogene TRBV3-2) with TRBJ1-5; 7 nucleotides agree with TRBD1. The V gene's germline CDR1 is LGHDT and CDR2 YNNKEL (reference sequence). There are 15 residues in the CDR3. Losses at the gene ends were 4 bases for V and 0 bases for J; bases not matched to a gene: 3.

This clone was observed once. The chain uses TRBV5-4 and TRBJ2-2; weak D call: TRBD2 (5 bases). CDR3 length: 15 residues. The germline CDR1 and CDR2 sequences are SGHNT and YYREEE (reference sequence). With 4 bases removed from V and 6 bases from J, the gap between germline ends came to 16 bases. The CDR3 spells CASSPGRGYAGELFF. Written as DNA, the CDR3 is TGTGCCAGCAGCCCCGGTCGGGGATACGCCGGGGAGCTGTTTTTT. Together with reference TRBV5-4 and TRBJ2-2, the CDR3 gives the full variable domain: ETGVTQSPTHLIKTRGQQVTLRCSSQSGHNTVSWYQQALGQGPQFIFQYYREEENGRGNFPPRFSGLQFPNYSSELNVNALELDDSALYLCASSPGRGYAGELFFGEGSRLTVL.

This chain connects TRBV18 to TRBJ2-7; D is uncertain. The CDR3 loop spans 15 amino acids. Germline V gives CDR1 KGHSH, CDR2 LQKENI. V lost 4 bases and J lost 0, with 13 bases in between. In DNA form, the CDR3 reads TGTGCCAGCTCACTCTCAGGTACCCACTCCTACGAGCAGTACTTC. It is translated as CASSLSGTHSYEQYF.

The V and J genes are TRBV3-1 (or the pseudogene TRBV3-2) and TRBJ2-7, with TRBD2 as a possible D gene (6 bases). The CDR3 loop spans 16 amino acids. Per the germline V gene, CDR1 is LGHDT and CDR2 is YNNKEL (reference sequence). Trimming stripped 1 base from V and 2 bases from J, with 15 bases between. In nucleotides, the CDR3 is TGTGCCAGCAGCCAAGGGGCGGGATTAACACCCTACGAGCAGTACTTC. Amino acids: CASSQGAGLTPYEQYF.

The chain links TRBV3-1 (or the pseudogene TRBV3-2) to TRBJ1-1; maybe TRBD1 (5 bases). The germline CDR1 and CDR2 sequences are LGHDT and YNNKEL (reference sequence). This CDR3 has 15 residues. V dropped 1 base and J dropped 3 bases, with 12 bases sitting between them. The CDR3 loop is CASSQGRGGDTEAFF. DNA for the CDR3: TGTGCCAGCAGCCAAGGGCGGGGAGGGGACACTGAAGCTTTCTTT.